This T cell receptor (beta chain) was recorded in a study of neurological immune-mediated disorders. Via MiXCR, TCRdb re-called the 5' RACE reads, giving one row per CDR3 protein. The sample holds about 66,000 distinct CDR3 sequences, 4% to 6% seen once. Germline V gene lookup returns CDR1 SGHTS and CDR2 YDEGEE. The CDR3 contains 14 residues. Trimming stripped 1 base from V and 5 bases from J, with 12 bases between. With respect to this clonotype: This may arise from a read error, as a much more abundant clone is one base away.

V and J are TRBV5-8 and TRBJ2-5; no clear D. The TCR comes from a woman aged 25 to 39 with multiple sclerosis. Sequencing was performed on PBMCs. CDR3 residues: CASSLSHRVETQYF. For the CDR3, the DNA is TGTGCCAGCAGCTTGTCCCACCGTGTGGAGACCCAGTACTTC. Full variable domain (outside the CDR3, taken from reference TRBV5-8 and TRBJ2-5): EAGVTQSPTHLIKTRGQQATLRCSPISGHTSVYWYQQALGLGLQFLLWYDEGEERNRGNFPPRFSGRQFPNYSSELNVNALELEDSALYLCASSLSHRVETQYFGPGTRLLVL.